The T cell receptor beta chain under discussion was sequenced for a study of blood T cell repertoires in COVID-19. Study-level information: Samples came from the United States, Italy and Spain, spanning acute and convalescent COVID-19. T cells, B-cell-depleted T cells, or PBMCs provided the cDNA or gDNA that served as material.

The V and J ends lost 1 base and 8 bases respectively, with 17 bases between them. In germline, CDR1 is LGHDT, CDR2 YNNKEL (reference sequence). The CDR3 contains 15 residues. The assay was immunoSEQ multiplex PCR, and TCRdb's table has in-frame clones only and misses some. The sample includes about 140,000 clones, roughly 80% of them seen just once. This clone was seen a few times. The material sequenced was peripheral blood. The gene calls are TRBV3-1 (or the pseudogene TRBV3-2) and TRBJ1-1; D perhaps matches TRBD1 (5 bases). The TCR comes from a woman between 45 and 65 years old with active or convalescent COVID-19. Here the CDR3 reads CASSQVITTRTEAFF. Here the CDR3 DNA reads TGTGCCAGCAGCCAAGTCATAACTACCCGGACAGAAGCTTTCTTT.